This T cell receptor beta chain comes out of a study of T cell responses to AZD1222 COVID-19 vaccine. Regarding the study as a whole: At 160-218 and 743-854, vaccine-associated CD4 TCRs were dominant, and they spanned spike.

This clone was recorded once. Its antigen is not known. Data came from immunoSEQ multiplex PCR; TCRdb stores just in-frame clones and leaves some out. The sample lists about 140,000 clones, approximately 90% occurring once. This material consisted of peripheral blood, taken 28 days after the second AZD1222 dose. The receptor comes from an adult who received the AZD1222 COVID-19 vaccine.

CDR3 in amino acids: CASSYFSEETQYF. The CDR3, as DNA: TGTGCCAGCAGTTACTTCTCGGAAGAGACCCAGTACTTC. The V and J genes are TRBV6-5 and TRBJ2-5; D is uncertain. V was cut by 1 base and J by 3 bases, with 6 bases left in between. Germline lookup yields CDR1 MNHEY and CDR2 SVGAGI. This CDR3 spans 13 amino acids.